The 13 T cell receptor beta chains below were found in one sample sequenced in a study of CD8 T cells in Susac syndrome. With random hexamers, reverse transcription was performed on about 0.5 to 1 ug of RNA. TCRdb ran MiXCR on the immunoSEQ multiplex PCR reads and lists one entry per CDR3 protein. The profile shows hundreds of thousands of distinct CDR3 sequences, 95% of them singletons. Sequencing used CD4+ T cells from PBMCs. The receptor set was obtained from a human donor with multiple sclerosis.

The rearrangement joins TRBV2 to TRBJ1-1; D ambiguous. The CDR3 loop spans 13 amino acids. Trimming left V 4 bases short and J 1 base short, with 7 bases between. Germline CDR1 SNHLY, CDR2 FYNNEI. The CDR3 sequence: CASSASPNTEAFF. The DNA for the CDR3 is TGTGCCAGCAGTGCCTCCCCGAACACTGAAGCTTTCTTT.

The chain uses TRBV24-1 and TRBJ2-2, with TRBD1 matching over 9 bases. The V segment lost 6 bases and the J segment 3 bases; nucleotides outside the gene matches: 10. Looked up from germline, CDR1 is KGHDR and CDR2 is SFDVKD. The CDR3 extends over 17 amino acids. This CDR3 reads CATSTSLGTGYTGELFF. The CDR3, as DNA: TGTGCCACCAGTACGTCGCTTGGGACAGGGTACACCGGGGAGCTGTTTTTT.

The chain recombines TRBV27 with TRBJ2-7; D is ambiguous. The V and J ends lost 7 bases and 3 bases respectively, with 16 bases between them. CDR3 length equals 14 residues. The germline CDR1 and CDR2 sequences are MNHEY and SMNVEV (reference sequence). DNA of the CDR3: TGTGCCAGCATGTCCCCCGGCAGGAACTACGAGCAGTACTTC. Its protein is CASMSPGRNYEQYF.

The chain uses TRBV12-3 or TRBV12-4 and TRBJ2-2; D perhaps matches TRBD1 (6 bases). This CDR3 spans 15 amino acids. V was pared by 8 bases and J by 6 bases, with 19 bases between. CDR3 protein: CASVPGVYRAGELFF. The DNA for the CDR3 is TGTGCCAGCGTTCCAGGGGTGTATCGGGCCGGGGAGCTGTTTTTT.

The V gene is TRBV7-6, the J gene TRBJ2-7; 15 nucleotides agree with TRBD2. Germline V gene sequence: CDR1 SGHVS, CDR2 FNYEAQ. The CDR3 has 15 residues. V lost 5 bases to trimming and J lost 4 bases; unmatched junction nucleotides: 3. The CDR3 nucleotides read TGTGCCAGCAGCGCCGGGACTAGCGGGGGGTACGAGCAGTACGTC. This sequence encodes CASSAGTSGGYEQYV.

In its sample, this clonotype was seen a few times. In DNA, the CDR3 is TGCAGTGCTAGGGAGACAGGGAATCAGCCCCAGCATTTT. Translation gives CSARETGNQPQHF. This chain links TRBV20-1 with TRBJ1-5; 7 nucleotides line up with TRBD1. Germline CDR1 is DFQATT and CDR2 is SNEGSKA (reference sequence). The CDR3 consists of 13 residues. V trimming: 3 bases; J trimming: 4 bases; junction bases outside the gene matches: 3.

CDR3 bases: TGTGCCAGCAGCCTTTCCCCGACAGGGCGGCAGGGCTACACCTTC. Its translation is CASSLSPTGRQGYTF. This chain joins TRBV3-1 and TRBJ1-2; 7 bases map to TRBD1. Per germline, CDR1 LGHDT and CDR2 YNNKEL (reference sequence). Losses at the gene ends were 4 bases for V and 8 bases for J; bases not matched to a gene: 13. This CDR3 has 15 amino acids.

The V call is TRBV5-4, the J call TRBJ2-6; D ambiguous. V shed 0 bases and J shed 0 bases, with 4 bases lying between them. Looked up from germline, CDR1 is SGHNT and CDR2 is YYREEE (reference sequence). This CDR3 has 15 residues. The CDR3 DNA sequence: TGTGCCAGCAGCTTGGAGCACTCTGGGGCCAACGTCCTGACTTTC. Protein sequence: CASSLEHSGANVLTF. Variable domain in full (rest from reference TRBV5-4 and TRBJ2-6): ETGVTQSPTHLIKTRGQQVTLRCSSQSGHNTVSWYQQALGQGPQFIFQYYREEENGRGNFPPRFSGLQFPNYSSELNVNALELDDSALYLCASSLEHSGANVLTFGAGSRLTVL.

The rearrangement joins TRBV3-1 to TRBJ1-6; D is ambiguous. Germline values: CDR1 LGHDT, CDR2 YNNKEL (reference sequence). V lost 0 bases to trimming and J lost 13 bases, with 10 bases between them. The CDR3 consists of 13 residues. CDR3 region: CASSQDRRSPLHF. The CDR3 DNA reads TGTGCCAGCAGCCAAGATAGAAGAAGCCCCCTCCACTTT.

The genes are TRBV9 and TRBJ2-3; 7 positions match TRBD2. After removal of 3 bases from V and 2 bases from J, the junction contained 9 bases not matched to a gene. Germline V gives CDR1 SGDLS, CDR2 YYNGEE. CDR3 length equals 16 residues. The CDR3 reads CASSATSGALTDTQYF. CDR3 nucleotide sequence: TGTGCCAGCAGCGCTACGAGCGGGGCCCTCACAGATACGCAGTATTTT.

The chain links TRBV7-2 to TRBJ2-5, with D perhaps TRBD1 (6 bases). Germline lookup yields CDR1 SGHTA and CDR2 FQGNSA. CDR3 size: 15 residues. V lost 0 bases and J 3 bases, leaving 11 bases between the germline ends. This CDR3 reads CASSLASRGKETQYF. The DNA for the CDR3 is TGTGCCAGCAGCTTAGCGTCCAGGGGAAAAGAGACCCAGTACTTC.

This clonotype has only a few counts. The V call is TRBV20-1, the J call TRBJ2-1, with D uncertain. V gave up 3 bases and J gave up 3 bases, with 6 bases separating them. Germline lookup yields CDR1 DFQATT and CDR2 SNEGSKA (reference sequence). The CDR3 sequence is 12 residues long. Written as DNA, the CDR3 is TGCAGTGCTAGGGGTGGCTACAATGAGCAGTTCTTC. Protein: CSARGGYNEQFF.

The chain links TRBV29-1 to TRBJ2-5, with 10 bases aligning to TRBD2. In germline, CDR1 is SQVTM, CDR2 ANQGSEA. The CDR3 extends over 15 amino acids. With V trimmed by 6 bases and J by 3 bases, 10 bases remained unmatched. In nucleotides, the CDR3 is TGCAGCGTGGGCAAGGGCAGCGGGGGGGAAGAGACCCAGTACTTC. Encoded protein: CSVGKGSGGEETQYF.